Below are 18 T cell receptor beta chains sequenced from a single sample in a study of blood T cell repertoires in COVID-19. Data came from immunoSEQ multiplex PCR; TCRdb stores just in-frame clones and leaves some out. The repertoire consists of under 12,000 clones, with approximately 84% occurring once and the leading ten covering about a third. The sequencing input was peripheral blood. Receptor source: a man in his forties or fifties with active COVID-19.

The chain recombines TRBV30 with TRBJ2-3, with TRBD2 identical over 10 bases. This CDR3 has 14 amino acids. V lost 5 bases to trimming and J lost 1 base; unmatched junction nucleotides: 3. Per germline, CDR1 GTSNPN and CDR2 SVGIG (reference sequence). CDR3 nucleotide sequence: TGTGCCTGGGACCTAGCGGGAGGCACAGATACGCAGTATTTT. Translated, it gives CAWDLAGGTDTQYF.

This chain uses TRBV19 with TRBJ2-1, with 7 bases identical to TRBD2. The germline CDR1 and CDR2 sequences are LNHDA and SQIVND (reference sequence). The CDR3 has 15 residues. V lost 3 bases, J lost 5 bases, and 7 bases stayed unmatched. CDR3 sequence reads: CASSMVPSGHNEQFF. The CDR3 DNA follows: TGTGCCAGTAGTATGGTCCCTAGCGGCCACAATGAGCAGTTCTTC.

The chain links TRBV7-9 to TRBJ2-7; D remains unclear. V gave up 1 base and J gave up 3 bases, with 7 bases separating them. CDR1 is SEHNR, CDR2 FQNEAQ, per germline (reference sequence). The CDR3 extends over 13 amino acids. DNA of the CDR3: TGTGCCAGCAGCTTAGGCCAGAACTACGAGCAGTACTTC. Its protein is CASSLGQNYEQYF.

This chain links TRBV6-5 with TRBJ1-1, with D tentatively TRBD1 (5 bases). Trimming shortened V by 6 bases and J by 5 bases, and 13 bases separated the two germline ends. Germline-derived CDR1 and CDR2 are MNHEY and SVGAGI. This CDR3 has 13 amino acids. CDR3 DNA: TGTGCCAGCAGCACGGTAAGGGGAACTGAAGCTTTCTTT. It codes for CASSTVRGTEAFF.

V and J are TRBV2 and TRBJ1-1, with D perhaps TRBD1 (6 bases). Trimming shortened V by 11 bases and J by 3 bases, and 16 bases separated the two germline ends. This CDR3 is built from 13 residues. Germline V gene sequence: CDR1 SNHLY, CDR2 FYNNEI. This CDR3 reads CAVGATGDTEAFF. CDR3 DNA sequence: TGTGCCGTGGGGGCCACAGGCGACACTGAAGCTTTCTTT. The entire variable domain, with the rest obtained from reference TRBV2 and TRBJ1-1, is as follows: EPEVTQTPSHQVTQMGQEVILRCVPISNHLYFYWYRQILGQKVEFLVSFYNNEISEKSEIFDDQFSVERPDGSNFTLKIRSTKLEDSAMYFCAVGATGDTEAFFGQGTRLTVV.

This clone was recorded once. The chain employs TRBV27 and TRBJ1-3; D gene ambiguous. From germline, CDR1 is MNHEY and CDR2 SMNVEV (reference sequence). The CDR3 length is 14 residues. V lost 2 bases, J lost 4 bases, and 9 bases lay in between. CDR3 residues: CASSLRGTGNTIYF. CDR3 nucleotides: TGTGCCAGCAGTTTACGGGGTACAGGAAACACCATATATTTT.

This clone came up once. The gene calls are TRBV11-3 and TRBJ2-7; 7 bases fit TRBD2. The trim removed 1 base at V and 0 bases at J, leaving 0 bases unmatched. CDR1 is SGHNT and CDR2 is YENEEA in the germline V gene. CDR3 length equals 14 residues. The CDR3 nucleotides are TGTGCCAGCAGCTTAGGCGGGAGCTCCTACGAGCAGTACTTC. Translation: CASSLGGSSYEQYF.

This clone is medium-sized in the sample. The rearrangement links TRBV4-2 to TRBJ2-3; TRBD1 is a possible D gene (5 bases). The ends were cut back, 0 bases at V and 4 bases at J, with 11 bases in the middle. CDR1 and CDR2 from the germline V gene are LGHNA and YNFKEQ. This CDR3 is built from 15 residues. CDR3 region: CASSQELLQADTQYF. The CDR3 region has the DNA TGTGCCAGCAGCCAAGAGTTATTACAGGCAGATACGCAGTATTTT.

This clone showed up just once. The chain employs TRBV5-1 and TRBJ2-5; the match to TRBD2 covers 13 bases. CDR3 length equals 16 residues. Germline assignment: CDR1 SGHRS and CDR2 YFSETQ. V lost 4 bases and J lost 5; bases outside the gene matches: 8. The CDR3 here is CASSPFGLAGDETQYF. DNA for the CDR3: TGCGCCAGCAGCCCGTTTGGACTAGCGGGAGATGAGACCCAGTACTTC.

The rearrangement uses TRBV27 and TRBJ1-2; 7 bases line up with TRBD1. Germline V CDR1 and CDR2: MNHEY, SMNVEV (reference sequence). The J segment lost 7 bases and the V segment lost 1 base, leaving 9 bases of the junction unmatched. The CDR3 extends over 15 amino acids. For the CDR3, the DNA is TGTGCCAGCAGTTTATTACCCGTACAGGGGTCTGGCTACACCTTC. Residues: CASSLLPVQGSGYTF.

This CDR3 reads CASSNYGTGPDTQYF. The CDR3, as DNA: TGTGCCAGCAGTAATTACGGGACAGGGCCAGATACGCAGTATTTT. J is TRBJ2-3 and V is TRBV27; 9 positions match TRBD1. The ends lost 5 bases at V and 4 bases at J; junction bases unmatched: 7. There are 15 residues in the CDR3. Germline V gene lookup returns CDR1 MNHEY and CDR2 SMNVEV (reference sequence).

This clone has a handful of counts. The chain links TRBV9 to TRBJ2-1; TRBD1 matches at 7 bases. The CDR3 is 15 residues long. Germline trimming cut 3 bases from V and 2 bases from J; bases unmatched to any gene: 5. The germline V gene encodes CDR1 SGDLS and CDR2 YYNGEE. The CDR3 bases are TGTGCCAGCAGCGGAGGGGGACAGACCTACAATGAGCAGTTCTTC. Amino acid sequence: CASSGGGQTYNEQFF.

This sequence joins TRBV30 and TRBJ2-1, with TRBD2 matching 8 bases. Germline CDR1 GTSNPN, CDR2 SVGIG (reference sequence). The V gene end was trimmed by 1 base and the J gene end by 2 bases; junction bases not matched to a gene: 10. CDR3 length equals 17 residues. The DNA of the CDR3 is TGTGCCTGGAGTGGCGGTGAAATGGGACTAGCCTACAATGAGCAGTTCTTC. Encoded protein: CAWSGGEMGLAYNEQFF.

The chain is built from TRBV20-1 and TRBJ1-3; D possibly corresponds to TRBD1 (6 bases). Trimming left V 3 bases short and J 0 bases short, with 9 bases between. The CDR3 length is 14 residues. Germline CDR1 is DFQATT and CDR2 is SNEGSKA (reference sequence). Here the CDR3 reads CSASQGTSGNTIYF. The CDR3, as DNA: TGCAGTGCTAGTCAGGGGACCTCTGGAAACACCATATATTTT.

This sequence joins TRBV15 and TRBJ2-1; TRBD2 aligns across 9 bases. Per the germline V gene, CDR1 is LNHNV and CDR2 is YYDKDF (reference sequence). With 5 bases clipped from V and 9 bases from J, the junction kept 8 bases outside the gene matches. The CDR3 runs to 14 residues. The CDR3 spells CATSSQREDIEQFF. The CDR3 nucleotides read TGTGCCACCAGCTCCCAGCGGGAGGACATTGAGCAGTTCTTC.

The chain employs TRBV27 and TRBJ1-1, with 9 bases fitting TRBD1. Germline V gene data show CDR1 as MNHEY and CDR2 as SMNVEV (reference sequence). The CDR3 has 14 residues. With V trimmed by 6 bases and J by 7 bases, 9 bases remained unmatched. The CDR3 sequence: CASRSGTGRDEAFF. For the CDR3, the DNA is TGTGCCAGCAGATCCGGGACAGGGCGTGATGAAGCTTTCTTT.

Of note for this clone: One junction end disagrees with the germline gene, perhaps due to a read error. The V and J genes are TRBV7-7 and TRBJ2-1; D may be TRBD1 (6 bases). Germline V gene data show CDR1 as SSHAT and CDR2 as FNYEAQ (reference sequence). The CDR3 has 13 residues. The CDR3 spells CASSPPGASEQFF. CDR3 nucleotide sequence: TGTGCTAGCAGCCCCCCAGGGGCTAGTGAGCAGTTCTTC.

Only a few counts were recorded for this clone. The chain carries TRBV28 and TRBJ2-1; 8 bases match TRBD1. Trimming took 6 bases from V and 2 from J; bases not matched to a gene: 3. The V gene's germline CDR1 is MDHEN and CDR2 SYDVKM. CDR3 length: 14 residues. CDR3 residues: CASRTGGTYNEQFF. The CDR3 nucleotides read TGTGCCAGCAGAACAGGGGGGACCTACAATGAGCAGTTCTTC. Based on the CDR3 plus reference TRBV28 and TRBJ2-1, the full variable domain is DVKVTQSSRYLVKRTGEKVFLECVQDMDHENMFWYRQDPGLGLRLIYFSYDVKMKEKGDIPEGYSVSREKKERFSLILESASTNQTSMYLCASRTGGTYNEQFFGPGTRLTVL.